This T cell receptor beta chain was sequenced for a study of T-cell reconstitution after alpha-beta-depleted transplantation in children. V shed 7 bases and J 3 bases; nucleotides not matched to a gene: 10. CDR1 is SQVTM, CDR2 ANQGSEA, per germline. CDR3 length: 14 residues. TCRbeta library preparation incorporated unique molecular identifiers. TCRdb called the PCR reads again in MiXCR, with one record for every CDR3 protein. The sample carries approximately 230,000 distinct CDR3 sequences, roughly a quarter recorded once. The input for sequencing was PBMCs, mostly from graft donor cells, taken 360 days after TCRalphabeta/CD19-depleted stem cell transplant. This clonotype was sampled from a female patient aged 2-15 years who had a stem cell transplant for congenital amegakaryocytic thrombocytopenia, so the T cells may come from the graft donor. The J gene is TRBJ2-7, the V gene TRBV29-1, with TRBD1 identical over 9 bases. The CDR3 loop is CSAGPDRGVYEQYF. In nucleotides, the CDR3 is TGCAGCGCGGGACCAGACAGGGGGGTCTACGAGCAGTACTTC.